This is a list of T cell receptor beta chains from one sample in a study of CD8+ T cells in alopecia areata. Assay: immunoSEQ multiplex PCR; the TCRdb copy retains only in-frame clones and omits some. In the table there are roughly 150,000 clones, about 87% of which are singletons. The sequences come from CD8+ T cells sorted from blood, collected at week 0. All receptors come from a human donor with alopecia areata. The CDR3 runs from the conserved cysteine through the conserved F or W. The D gene is left open where the match is weak. For some rows the clone size is stated as once, few or many, or as a class when expanded; others skip it.

>TRBJ2-1|NA|TRBD1|TRBV12-5
CASGLNDRVESYNEQFF
TGTGCTAGTGGTTTGAACGACAGGGTCGAGTCATACAATGAGCAGTTCTTC
>TRBJ2-3|NA|NA|TRBV29-1
CSVGFSDTQYF
TGCAGCGTCGGTTTTTCAGATACGCAGTATTTT
>TRBJ2-7|NA|NA|TRBV6-5
CASSYFGTESYEQYF
TGTGCCAGCAGTTACTTCGGGACGGAGTCCTACGAGCAGTACTTC
>TRBJ2-7|NA|NA|TRBV27
CASRPPMETSYEQYF
TGTGCCAGCAGACCACCCATGGAAACCTCCTACGAGCAGTACTTC
>TRBJ2-7|NA|NA|TRBV15
CATSRDGGGSSYEQYF
TGTGCCACCAGCAGAGATGGGGGCGGTTCCTCCTACGAGCAGTACTTC
>TRBJ2-7|NA|TRBD1|TRBV27
CASSTGDKQYF
TGTGCCAGCAGTACAGGGGATAAGCAGTACTTC
>TRBJ2-7|few|NA|TRBV14
CASSQAGSGAYEQYF
TGTGCCAGCAGCCAAGCGGGTAGCGGCGCCTACGAGCAGTACTTC
>TRBJ2-7|NA|NA|TRBV9
CASSGRTDYYEQYF
TGTGCCAGCAGCGGTCGGACAGACTACTACGAGCAGTACTTC
>TRBJ2-1|once|NA|TRBV7-9
CASSLVQGHNEQFF
TGTGCCAGCAGCTTAGTTCAGGGACACAATGAGCAGTTCTTC
>TRBJ2-7|NA|TRBD1|TRBV18
CASSPGGGTGASYEQYF
TGTGCCAGCTCACCAGGGGGAGGGACAGGGGCCTCCTACGAGCAGTACTTC
>TRBJ2-3|NA|TRBD2|TRBV11-2
CASSSDPSGGATDTQYF
TGTGCCAGCAGCTCAGATCCTAGCGGGGGGGCGACAGATACGCAGTATTTT
>TRBJ1-3|NA|NA|TRBV5-1
CASSPGETSGNTIYF
TGCGCCAGCAGCCCCGGCGAGACCTCTGGAAACACCATATATTTT
>TRBJ2-1|NA|NA|TRBV27
CASSLLGNEQFF
TGTGCCAGCAGCCTTCTAGGGAATGAGCAGTTCTTC
>TRBJ1-2|NA|NA|TRBV9
CASSVGGEGYTF
TGTGCCAGCAGCGTTGGGGGGGAAGGCTACACCTTC
>TRBJ2-7|NA|TRBD2|TRBV29-1
CSVELAGVYEQYF
TGCAGCGTTGAACTAGCGGGAGTGTACGAGCAGTACTTC
>TRBJ2-3|once|TRBD2|TRBV5-1
CASSLGGLEADTQYF
TGCGCCAGCAGCTTGGGCGGACTAGAGGCAGATACGCAGTATTTT
>TRBJ2-1|NA|NA|TRBV29-1
CSVDGGDEQFF
TGCAGCGTTGATGGAGGGGACGAGCAGTTCTTC
>TRBJ2-5|NA|NA|TRBV7-2
CASSIIQGPETQYF
TGTGCCAGCAGCATTATCCAGGGTCCAGAGACCCAGTACTTC
>TRBJ2-1|few|NA|TRBV27
CASSFRAGEQFF
TGTGCCAGCAGTTTTAGGGCCGGTGAGCAGTTCTTC
>TRBJ2-7|few|NA|TRBV6-5
CASSYSGSGDEQYF
TGTGCCAGCAGTTACTCGGGATCCGGCGACGAGCAGTACTTC
>TRBJ2-1|once|NA|TRBV10-2
CASSPSVEINNEQFF
TGCGCCAGCAGTCCCTCGGTGGAGATCAACAATGAGCAGTTCTTC
>TRBJ2-3|once|NA|TRBV2
CASRNPGLSTDTQYF
TGTGCCAGCAGGAACCCGGGACTGAGCACAGATACGCAGTATTTT
>TRBJ2-1|NA|TRBD2|TRBV7-9
CASVRGSDRGIEQFF
TGTGCCAGCGTCCGCGGGAGCGACCGCGGCATTGAGCAGTTCTTC
>TRBJ1-2|NA|TRBD1|TRBV5-1
CASSSYGQERYGYTF
TGCGCCAGCAGTTCTTATGGACAGGAACGCTATGGCTACACCTTC
>TRBJ2-5|NA|NA|TRBV9
CASSDSRGTQYF
TGTGCCAGCAGCGACAGCAGAGGCACCCAGTACTTC
>TRBJ2-7|NA|NA|TRBV27
CASSLSGGSGYEQYF
TGTGCCAGCAGTTTAAGTGGGGGATCGGGCTACGAGCAGTACTTC
>TRBJ2-7|NA|NA|TRBV2
CASYTREQYF
TGTGCCAGCTATACCCGCGAGCAGTACTTC
>TRBJ1-1|NA|NA|TRBV29-1
CSASLGRPMNTEAFF
TGCAGCGCCAGCCTGGGGCGACCTATGAACACTGAAGCTTTCTTT
>TRBJ2-3|NA|NA|TRBV11-1
CASSLDRRADTQYF
TGTGCCAGCAGCTTAGACAGGCGGGCAGATACGCAGTATTTT
>TRBJ2-7|NA|TRBD2|TRBV7-9
CASSAPAGTSGMRAHEQYF
TGTGCCAGCAGCGCACCGGCCGGGACTAGCGGGATGCGGGCCCACGAGCAGTACTTC
>TRBJ1-1|NA|NA|TRBV27
CASSSGGNTEAFF
TGTGCCAGCAGTTCGGGGGGTAACACTGAAGCTTTCTTT
>TRBJ2-1|NA|NA|TRBV27
CASRGGNDYNEQFF
TGTGCCAGCAGAGGTGGAAACGACTACAATGAGCAGTTCTTC
>TRBJ1-3|NA|NA|TRBV29-1
CSVEGYSGNTIYF
TGCAGCGTTGAAGGATATTCTGGAAACACCATATATTTT
>TRBJ2-7|NA|TRBD1|TRBV9
CASSVTTGGDEQYF
TGTGCCAGCAGCGTAACGACAGGGGGGGACGAGCAGTACTTC
>TRBJ2-1|NA|TRBD2|TRBV27
CASSTQGDYNNEQFF
TGTGCCAGCAGTACACAAGGGGACTATAACAATGAGCAGTTCTTC
>TRBJ2-7|NA|NA|TRBV11-1
CASSVNSYEQYF
TGTGCCAGCAGCGTAAACTCCTACGAGCAGTACTTC
>TRBJ1-5|NA|NA|TRBV25-1
CASSGGTCNQPQHF
TGTGCCAGCAGTGGAGGGACGTGCAATCAGCCCCAGCATTTT
>TRBJ1-1|NA|NA|TRBV5-4
CASRTAVNTEAFF
TGTGCCAGCAGAACAGCGGTGAACACTGAAGCTTTCTTT
>TRBJ2-3|few|TRBD1|TRBV29-1
CSAYIGGPPTDTQYF
TGCAGCGCCTATATAGGGGGCCCCCCCACAGATACGCAGTATTTT
>TRBJ2-7|NA|TRBD2|TRBV30
CACRHTGGLEQYF
TGTGCCTGCCGCCACACCGGGGGACTAGAGCAGTACTTC